This record covers a single T cell receptor beta chain. The data originate from a study of blood T cell repertoires in COVID-19. Study details: From the United States, Italy and Spain came samples of acute and convalescent COVID-19.

The ends lost 0 bases at V and 6 bases at J; junction bases unmatched: 7. Germline CDR1 reads SGHNT; CDR2 reads YYREEE (reference sequence). The CDR3 sequence is 16 residues long. Original handling: For nucleated cells, counts were estimated from reference gene primer amplification. Generated by immunoSEQ multiplex PCR, the TCRdb table keeps only in-frame clones and is missing some. V, J and clone size are taken as reported in that table, and D and trimming were inferred from the DNA itself. The sample lists over 55,000 clones; more than 85% were seen once. The chain has TRBV5-4 and TRBJ2-1; 9 bases align to TRBD1. The clonotype originates from a human donor with active COVID-19. The donor label of this sample is uncertain. The sequencing input was peripheral blood. For the CDR3, the DNA is TGTGCCAGCAGCTTGGGGGCCGGACAGGGGTCCAATGAGCAGTTCTTC. It specifies CASSLGAGQGSNEQFF.